This note documents a single T cell receptor (beta chain) sequence. No cognate antigen has been identified for it. There are no base qualities to consult, and no much larger clone falls within one base. Its CDR3 holds 14 amino acids, cysteine through phenylalanine. Just the 42-base CDR3 DNA is kept, in frame starting at base 1. The germline V gene gives CDR1 as SQVTM and CDR2 as ANQGSEA. The trim is 2 bases for V and 0 bases for J, with a gap of 9 bases between the germline ends. These data come from a study of HIV-infected patients and healthy controls (dated by TCRdb to 2014 to 2015). The library relied on 5' RACE. The instrument was an Illumina MiSeq. The public reads were quality trimmed at Q25 with fastp and then assembled into clones with MiXCR by TCRdb, keeping productive beta chains. Every distinct CDR3 protein forms one entry, paired with its most common genes and DNA. The table for this sample lists about 18,000 distinct CDR3 sequences; roughly 19% of them were counted only once. Clones ranked in the top ten supply roughly a third of the sample.

This clonotype was obtained from a human donor in good health. Sequenced material: CD8+ T cells from blood. The chain joins TRBV29-1 to TRBJ2-3, with TRBD2 tentatively as D gene (5 bases match). The CDR3 in this case is CSVELAQSTDTQYF. The base sequence is TGCAGCGTTGAACTAGCCCAAAGCACAGATACGCAGTATTTT.